This passage covers 3 T cell receptor beta chains from one sample sequenced in a study of T cells after yellow fever vaccination. MiXCR, applied by TCRdb to the 5' RACE reads, yields one record per CDR3 protein. The sample includes approximately 70,000 distinct CDR3 sequences, approximately 6.1% of them seen just once. The sample in question was CD8+ T cells sorted from PBMCs, obtained approximately 40 days after the first yellow fever vaccination. Receptor source: a man aged 18-30 years who received the YFV17D yellow fever vaccine.

This clonotype has at least ten counts. V gene TRBV6-5 combines with J gene TRBJ1-1; D is unresolved. Germline V gene data show CDR1 as MNHEY and CDR2 as SVGAGI. This CDR3 has 13 residues. V was cut by 2 bases and J by 2 bases, with 6 bases left in between. CDR3 in amino acids: CASSYAGNTEAFF. CDR3 nucleotide sequence: TGTGCCAGCAGTTACGCGGGAAACACTGAAGCTTTCTTT.

This clonotype has ten or more counts. The chain is built from TRBV6-5 and TRBJ1-1; possibly TRBD1 for D (5 bases). The CDR3 loop spans 17 amino acids. Trimming took off 6 bases at V and 4 bases at J, with 24 bases between the two ends. Per germline, CDR1 MNHEY and CDR2 SVGAGI. The CDR3: CASSLVQGLGPRTEAFF. DNA for the CDR3: TGTGCCAGCAGCCTCGTTCAGGGATTGGGACCCCGCACTGAAGCTTTCTTT.

This chain uses TRBV19 with TRBJ1-4; D gene unclear. The CDR3 has 16 residues. Trimming shortened V by 1 base and J by 0 bases, and 9 bases separated the two germline ends. Germline lookup yields CDR1 LNHDA and CDR2 SQIVND (reference sequence). CDR3 in DNA: TGTGCCAGTAGTATAGTCGGGCCCCCAACTAATGAAAAACTGTTTTTT. This sequence encodes CASSIVGPPTNEKLFF.